The next 30 T cell receptor beta chains were all read from a single sample in a study of blood T cell repertoires in COVID-19. Some clones are missing from TCRdb's copy, which holds only in-frame ones; the method was immunoSEQ multiplex PCR. Altogether roughly 520,000 clones are present, roughly 90% being singletons, with the ten largest covering about 2%. Sequences were obtained from PBMCs or T cells enriched from blood (not recorded which). Receptors originate from a woman between 35 and 50 years old who had recovered from COVID-19.

This chain links TRBV7-8 with TRBJ2-7, with D possibly TRBD1 on 6 matching bases. V was clipped by 5 bases and J by 3 bases, with 11 bases between them. The CDR3 spans 13 residues. Germline-derived CDR1 and CDR2 are SGHVS and FQNEAQ. Here the CDR3 DNA reads TGTGCCAGCAGCCGCAACAGGGACTACGAGCAGTACTTC. Its translation: CASSRNRDYEQYF. Complete variable domain (other parts from reference TRBV7-8 and TRBJ2-7): GAGVSQSPRYKVAKRGQDVALRCDPISGHVSLFWYQQALGQGPEFLTYFQNEAQLDKSGLPSDRFFAERPEGSVSTLKIQRTQQEDSAVYLCASSRNRDYEQYFGPGTRLTVT.

The chain carries TRBV7-2 and TRBJ2-3, with TRBD1 identical over 8 bases. Germline values: CDR1 SGHTA, CDR2 FQGNSA. With 5 bases clipped from V and 2 bases from J, the junction kept 9 bases outside the gene matches. The CDR3 covers 16 residues. CDR3 region: CASSLGQGTHTDTQYF. The CDR3 DNA reads TGTGCCAGCAGCCTAGGACAGGGTACACACACAGATACGCAGTATTTT.

The CDR3 here is CASSLRTRGEFERNEQFF. The CDR3 DNA follows: TGTGCCAGCAGCTTACGGACTAGGGGGGAGTTCGAGAGGAATGAGCAGTTCTTC. The chain uses TRBV7-8 and TRBJ2-1; perhaps TRBD2 as D (7 bases). CDR1 is SGHVS and CDR2 is FQNEAQ in the germline V gene. This CDR3 spans 18 amino acids. V was clipped by 2 bases and J by 7 bases, with 24 bases between them.

V usage is TRBV5-5 and J usage is TRBJ1-2; possible D gene TRBD1, 5 bases. The germline V gene has CDR1 SGHKS and CDR2 YYEKEE (reference sequence). The CDR3 totals 16 residues. Trimming stripped 1 base from V and 0 bases from J, with 13 bases between. CDR3 amino acids: CASSLREGTSNYGYTF. CDR3 DNA sequence: TGTGCCAGCAGCTTGAGGGAGGGGACCTCTAACTATGGCTACACCTTC.

This clone was found once. The junction differs from germline at one of its ends, possibly a read error. The rearrangement links TRBV14 to TRBJ2-1; 11 positions agree with TRBD1. CDR3 length: 16 residues. CDR1 and CDR2 from the germline V gene are SGHDN and FVKESK. The CDR3 is CASSQWTGGAWEQFVF. As DNA, the CDR3 is TGTGCCAGCAGCCAATGGACAGGGGGCGCCTGGGAGCAGTTCGTCTTC.

The chain links TRBV11-3 to TRBJ2-1; possibly TRBD2 for D (5 bases). Germline assignment: CDR1 SGHNT and CDR2 YENEEA. V was clipped by 6 bases and J by 0 bases, with 12 bases between them. The CDR3 is 15 residues long. This chain's CDR3 is CASSLEAASYNEQFF. CDR3 nucleotide sequence: TGTGCCAGCAGTTTGGAGGCCGCCTCCTACAATGAGCAGTTCTTC.

The chain employs TRBV6-6 and TRBJ1-2, with 8 bases lining up with TRBD1. The germline gives CDR1 MNHNY, CDR2 SVGAGI (reference sequence). The CDR3 is made up of 17 amino acids. With 5 bases clipped from V and 8 bases from J, the junction kept 19 bases outside the gene matches. CDR3 sequence (DNA): TGTGCCAGCAGTCCACGGACAGGGTTTGGCCTATCGGGGGGCTACACCTTC. Amino acid sequence: CASSPRTGFGLSGGYTF.

The rearrangement uses TRBV7-8 and TRBJ1-1; D uncertain. Trimming pared 1 base from V and 0 bases from J, leaving 9 bases between. Germline V CDR1 and CDR2: SGHVS, FQNEAQ. This CDR3 spans 15 amino acids. As DNA, the CDR3 is TGTGCCAGCAGCTTAGTGGGCAGTTTGAACACTGAAGCTTTCTTT. Translated, it gives CASSLVGSLNTEAFF.

CDR3 DNA sequence: TGTGCCAGCAGCTCACGACTAGCGGGATACACCGGGGAGCTGTTTTTT. This codes for CASSSRLAGYTGELFF. This chain connects TRBV7-9 to TRBJ2-2; TRBD2 aligns across 11 bases. J lost 3 bases, V lost 4 bases, and 4 bases had no gene match. The CDR3 consists of 16 residues. Germline loops: CDR1 SEHNR, CDR2 FQNEAQ (reference sequence).

The chain is built from TRBV10-2 and TRBJ1-3; D gene uncertain. From germline, CDR1 is WSHSY and CDR2 SAAADI. CDR3 size: 16 residues. Trimming left V 4 bases short and J 0 bases short, with 13 bases between. This chain's CDR3 is CASSGLKRSSGNTIYF. The CDR3, as DNA: TGCGCCAGCAGTGGGCTGAAACGGAGCTCTGGAAACACCATATATTTT.

The V and J genes are TRBV9 and TRBJ1-1; possibly TRBD1 for D (5 bases). The ends were cut back, 3 bases at V and 4 bases at J, with 16 bases in the middle. CDR1 SGDLS and CDR2 YYNGEE come from the germline V gene. The CDR3 consists of 15 residues. The CDR3 loop is CASSDRGVAGTEAFF. CDR3 DNA: TGTGCCAGCAGCGATCGGGGGGTGGCCGGCACTGAAGCTTTCTTT.

The chain recombines TRBV4-1 with TRBJ2-7, with 7 bases that match TRBD2. V trimming: 1 base; J trimming: 7 bases; junction bases outside the gene matches: 16. This CDR3 is built from 17 residues. Germline-derived CDR1 and CDR2 are MGHRA and YSYEKL. Here the CDR3 reads CASSQGAPWTRGSEQYF. CDR3 in DNA: TGCGCCAGCAGCCAAGGGGCCCCGTGGACTAGAGGGTCAGAGCAGTACTTC.

This clone was counted once. The chain has TRBV13 and TRBJ2-2; D is uncertain. Deletions cut 5 bases from V and 3 bases from J, with 16 bases between. Germline CDR1 is PRHDT and CDR2 is FYEKMQ (reference sequence). This CDR3 has 16 amino acids. The CDR3 here is CASSTAARLDTGELFF. The DNA of the CDR3 is TGTGCCAGCAGCACCGCGGCGAGGTTGGACACCGGGGAGCTGTTTTTT.

This chain joins TRBV7-9 and TRBJ1-3; D call uncertain. The CDR3 extends over 14 amino acids. V dropped 1 base and J dropped 2 bases, with 6 bases sitting between them. Germline V gene data show CDR1 as SEHNR and CDR2 as FQNEAQ (reference sequence). CDR3 region: CASSLVGTGNTIYF. In nucleotides, the CDR3 is TGTGCCAGCAGCTTAGTGGGCACTGGAAACACCATATATTTT.

The V and J genes are TRBV5-1 and TRBJ2-1; D is perhaps TRBD2 (6 bases). From germline, CDR1 is SGHRS and CDR2 YFSETQ. With 6 bases removed from V and 2 bases from J, the gap between germline ends came to 9 bases. The CDR3 has 13 residues. The CDR3 DNA reads as TGCGCCAGCAAGGAGGGTACCTACAATGAGCAGTTCTTC. It codes for CASKEGTYNEQFF.

The chain combines TRBV18 with TRBJ1-4, with TRBD1 matching 8 bases. V shed 3 bases, J shed 1 base, and the junction held 1 base outside the gene matches. The germline CDR1 and CDR2 sequences are KGHSH and LQKENI. The CDR3 is made up of 15 amino acids. CDR3 bases: TGTGCCAGCTCACCTACAGGGGGAACTAATGAAAAACTGTTTTTT. It is translated as CASSPTGGTNEKLFF.

This clone was recorded once. This chain uses TRBV24-1 with TRBJ1-2; D gene uncertain. The CDR3 sequence is 16 residues long. Trimming shortened V by 0 bases and J by 5 bases, and 15 bases separated the two germline ends. Germline CDR1 KGHDR, CDR2 SFDVKD. DNA for the CDR3: TGTGCCACCAGTGATTTGAATTGCGCAGACTATTATGGCTACACCTTC. This translates into CATSDLNCADYYGYTF.

The count of this clone is one. The chain recombines TRBV19 with TRBJ2-5; a possible D gene is TRBD2 (5 bases). This CDR3 is built from 15 residues. V was shortened by 4 bases and J by 2 bases, with 14 bases between the two germline ends. Germline V lookup: CDR1 LNHDA, CDR2 SQIVND (reference sequence). CDR3 coding DNA: TGTGCCAGTAGTAGATTGGGAAGAGGGCAAGAGACCCAGTACTTC. The encoded protein is CASSRLGRGQETQYF.

The chain couples TRBV3-1 (or the pseudogene TRBV3-2) to TRBJ2-3; maybe TRBD2 (5 bases). Deletions cut 4 bases from V and 8 bases from J, with 10 bases between. CDR1 and CDR2 from the germline V gene are LGHDT and YNNKEL (reference sequence). The CDR3 is made up of 12 amino acids. The CDR3 reads CASSRGEGTQYF. DNA for the CDR3: TGTGCCAGCAGCCGCGGTGAGGGTACGCAGTATTTT.

The rearrangement joins TRBV3-1 (or the pseudogene TRBV3-2) to TRBJ2-2, with 10 nucleotides matching TRBD1. V was pared by 2 bases and J by 6 bases, with 12 bases of the junction left unmatched. CDR3 size: 18 residues. CDR1 is LGHDT, CDR2 YNNKEL, per germline (reference sequence). This chain's CDR3 is CASSQIPGTGDSPGELFF. In DNA form, the CDR3 reads TGTGCCAGCAGCCAAATTCCCGGGACAGGGGATAGTCCCGGGGAGCTGTTTTTT.

Worth noting for this clone: Other DNA sequences in this specimen translate into the identical CDR3. This chain connects TRBV7-2 to TRBJ2-1; 10 bases fit TRBD2. CDR1 is SGHTA, CDR2 FQGNSA, per germline. V dropped 3 bases and J dropped 0; count of bases not matched to a gene: 2. This CDR3 has 16 amino acids. CDR3 bases: TGTGCCAGCAGCTTGGTAGCGGGAGGCTCCTACAATGAGCAGTTCTTC. As protein: CASSLVAGGSYNEQFF.

The chain employs TRBV24-1 and TRBJ2-5; 12 bases agree with TRBD2. Germline V gene lookup returns CDR1 KGHDR and CDR2 SFDVKD. The CDR3 extends over 16 amino acids. V gave up 4 bases and J gave up 4 bases; unmatched junction bases: 6. CDR3 DNA sequence: TGTGCCACCAGTGACGCTAGCGGGAGGGGGGCAGAGACCCAGTACTTC. Protein sequence: CATSDASGRGAETQYF.

The chain carries TRBV27 and TRBJ2-7, with 8 positions matching TRBD1. Trimming at V came to 2 bases and at J to 3 bases, leaving 12 bases not matched to a gene. The CDR3 has 17 amino acids. The germline CDR1 and CDR2 sequences are MNHEY and SMNVEV (reference sequence). CDR3 sequence: CASSLKWRTGTYYEQYF. In DNA form, the CDR3 reads TGTGCCAGCAGTTTAAAATGGCGGACAGGGACCTACTACGAGCAGTACTTC.

Details on this clone: Other nucleotide sequences in the sample specify the same CDR3. The chain uses TRBV7-2 and TRBJ1-2, with 10 bases identical to TRBD1. With 4 bases clipped from V and 4 bases from J, the junction kept 3 bases outside the gene matches. Germline V lookup: CDR1 SGHTA, CDR2 FQGNSA. The CDR3 sequence is 14 residues long. This CDR3 reads CASSSRTGGYGYTF. Here the CDR3 DNA reads TGTGCCAGCAGCTCTCGGACAGGGGGCTATGGCTACACCTTC.

The count of this clone is one. J is TRBJ2-3 and V is TRBV27, with TRBD2 identical over 9 bases. Per the germline V gene, CDR1 is MNHEY and CDR2 is SMNVEV (reference sequence). V lost 0 bases, J lost 4 bases, and 8 bases stayed unmatched. The CDR3 extends over 17 amino acids. CDR3 nucleotides: TGTGCCAGCAGTTTATCCGGTAGCGGGAGTTTCGCAGATACGCAGTATTTT. This codes for CASSLSGSGSFADTQYF.

This rearrangement joins TRBV7-2 to TRBJ2-7; 7 nucleotides line up with TRBD2. This CDR3 contains 19 residues. Germline CDR1 and CDR2: SGHTA and FQGNSA. After removal of 5 bases from V and 0 bases from J, the junction contained 19 bases not matched to a gene. The CDR3 region has the DNA TGTGCCAGCAGCACCGAGGACCGGGTTTGGGGGGGGTTCTCCTACGAGCAGTACTTC. It translates to CASSTEDRVWGGFSYEQYF.

This clone has just one count. The CDR3 sequence is CASSYSLTGMGTEAFF. The CDR3, as DNA: TGTGCCAGCAGTTACTCTCTCACAGGGATGGGCACTGAAGCTTTCTTT. The V gene is TRBV6-2 or TRBV6-3, the J gene TRBJ1-1, with TRBD1 as a possible D gene (6 bases). This CDR3 contains 16 residues. V lost 0 bases to trimming and J lost 4 bases, with 15 bases between them. The V gene's germline CDR1 is MNHEY and CDR2 SVGEGT.

The chain joins TRBV5-8 to TRBJ2-2, with D unresolved. CDR3 length: 17 amino acids. CDR1 and CDR2 (germline): SGHTS, YDEGEE. V was shortened by 2 bases and J by 1 base, with 15 bases between the two germline ends. DNA for the CDR3: TGTGCCAGCAGCTTCGGTATAGTCGGGTTGAACACCGGGGAGCTGTTTTTT. Translated, it gives CASSFGIVGLNTGELFF.

This clone was seen just once. The CDR3 sequence is CASQIDSLGYEQYF. Here the CDR3 DNA reads TGTGCCAGCCAAATCGACAGCCTGGGCTACGAGCAGTACTTC. The chain uses TRBV25-1 and TRBJ2-7; the D gene is possibly TRBD1 (5 bases). Trimming took 8 bases from V and 3 from J, leaving 17 bases between them. Germline CDR1 reads MGHDK; CDR2 reads SYGVNS. There are 14 residues in the CDR3.

Here the CDR3 DNA reads TGTGCCAGCAGTGAGTACTTCTCCTACGAGCAGTACTTC. Protein: CASSEYFSYEQYF. The chain employs TRBV2 and TRBJ2-7; D gene uncertain. This CDR3 region has 13 residues. V was pared by 3 bases and J by 0 bases, with 6 bases between. CDR1 and CDR2 from the germline V gene are SNHLY and FYNNEI.